Listed here are 14 T cell receptor beta chains from one sample, sequenced in a study of T cell changes during pregnancy in multiple sclerosis. Only in-frame clones appear in the TCRdb table, and some are missing; sequencing was by immunoSEQ multiplex PCR. The sample lists 84,000 or so clones; about 95% were seen once. This specimen consisted of peripheral blood, obtained in the third trimester of pregnancy. The receptor source for this set is a female donor with multiple sclerosis, enrolled in a pregnancy study.

This clone was counted once. The chain couples TRBV10-3 to TRBJ2-7; 7 bases map to TRBD2. Germline values: CDR1 ENHRY, CDR2 SYGVKD. The CDR3 runs to 14 residues. V lost 6 bases and J lost 7; bases outside the gene matches: 12. CDR3 region: CAIRASGAVGEQYF. The CDR3 bases are TGTGCCATCAGGGCCAGCGGGGCCGTGGGGGAGCAGTACTTC.

The chain carries TRBV13 and TRBJ1-2; D unresolved. The CDR3 extends over 13 amino acids. CDR1 is PRHDT and CDR2 is FYEKMQ in the germline V gene (reference sequence). The ends were cut back, 2 bases at V and 6 bases at J, with 10 bases in the middle. The DNA for the CDR3 is TGTGCCAGCAGCTTACGAGGGTTCCATGGCTACACCTTC. Protein product: CASSLRGFHGYTF. Combining the CDR3 with reference TRBV13 and TRBJ1-2 gives the whole variable domain AAGVIQSPRHLIKEKRETATLKCYPIPRHDTVYWYQQGPGQDPQFLISFYEKMQSDKGSIPDRFSAQQFSDYHSELNMSSLELGDSALYFCASSLRGFHGYTFGSGTRLTVV.

The rearrangement joins TRBV7-6 to TRBJ1-6; D possibly corresponds to TRBD1 (5 bases). Trimming removed 6 bases at V and 0 bases at J, with 18 bases between. The germline gives CDR1 SGHVS, CDR2 FNYEAQ. There are 18 residues in the CDR3. In DNA form, the CDR3 reads TGTGCCAGCAGTCTCCGGACCTCAGGACACTCCTATAATTCACCCCTCCACTTT. Its protein product is CASSLRTSGHSYNSPLHF.

This chain connects TRBV5-8 to TRBJ1-5, with D perhaps matching TRBD1 (6 bases). V was shortened by 1 base and J by 7 bases, with 12 bases between the two germline ends. Germline CDR1 is SGHTS and CDR2 is YDEGEE. The CDR3 is 14 amino acids. CDR3 sequence (DNA): TGTGCCAGCAGCTTGTTGTGGGGGCTCCAGCCCCAGCATTTT. This sequence encodes CASSLLWGLQPQHF.

This clone appeared once. The genes are TRBV6-5 and TRBJ1-6; D ambiguous. The CDR3 runs to 15 residues. Deletions cut 2 bases from V and 4 bases from J, with 9 bases between. CDR1 MNHEY and CDR2 SVGAGI come from the germline V gene. CDR3 sequence: CASSYEREYNSPLHF. The CDR3 DNA reads TGTGCCAGCAGTTACGAACGAGAGTATAATTCACCCCTCCACTTT.

In this sample, this clone turned up once. The chain uses TRBV7-9 and TRBJ1-1; D is ambiguous. Germline V gene lookup returns CDR1 SEHNR and CDR2 FQNEAQ (reference sequence). CDR3 length: 13 amino acids. V lost 3 bases to trimming and J lost 1 base, with 6 bases between them. The chain's CDR3 is CASSFGENTEAFF. The DNA of the CDR3 is TGTGCCAGCAGCTTCGGGGAGAACACTGAAGCTTTCTTT.

The J gene is TRBJ1-3, the V gene TRBV6-6, with 8 bases identical to TRBD1. There are 15 residues in the CDR3. The germline gives CDR1 MNHNY, CDR2 SVGAGI (reference sequence). Trimming cost V 7 bases and J 11 bases; bases outside gene matches: 16. The CDR3 nucleotides are TGTGCCAGCACCCTTGGGGCAGGGGGCTCTAAAGCCATATATTTT. Its translation: CASTLGAGGSKAIYF.

V usage is TRBV13 and J usage is TRBJ2-1; 7 bases match TRBD1. There are 13 residues in the CDR3. Per germline, CDR1 PRHDT and CDR2 FYEKMQ (reference sequence). Trimming took 6 bases from V and 4 from J; bases not matched to a gene: 3. CDR3 in amino acids: CASSGDSYNEQFF. The CDR3 DNA sequence: TGTGCCAGCAGTGGGGACAGTTACAATGAGCAGTTCTTC.

This chain connects TRBV5-1 to TRBJ2-5; the match to TRBD2 covers 13 bases. V was pared by 4 bases and J by 3 bases, with 3 bases of the junction left unmatched. From germline, CDR1 is SGHRS and CDR2 YFSETQ. CDR3 length equals 15 residues. CDR3 coding DNA: TGCGCCAGCAGCCCCGGGACTAGCGGGGAAGAGACCCAGTACTTC. Encoded protein: CASSPGTSGEETQYF.

Concerning this clone: Other DNA sequences in this sample translate to the same CDR3. The rearrangement joins TRBV6-5 to TRBJ1-5; D call uncertain. Between the trimmed V and J ends, which lost 5 bases and 1 base, there was a span of 6 bases. The CDR3 is 13 residues long. Germline V gives CDR1 MNHEY, CDR2 SVGAGI. The CDR3 coding sequence is TGTGCCAGCAGTGAGAAAAGCAATCAGCCCCAGCATTTT. Encoded protein: CASSEKSNQPQHF.

The V call is TRBV6-5, the J call TRBJ1-1; D gene unclear. Trimming left V 6 bases short and J 0 bases short, with 8 bases between. CDR1 is MNHEY and CDR2 is SVGAGI in the germline V gene. This CDR3 region has 13 residues. The CDR3 nucleotides are TGTGCCAGCAGGGTACAGTTGAACACTGAAGCTTTCTTT. Protein product: CASRVQLNTEAFF.

The V call is TRBV15, the J call TRBJ1-1, with a possible D match to TRBD1 (5 bases). The germline CDR1 and CDR2 sequences are LNHNV and YYDKDF (reference sequence). Trimming cost V 8 bases and J 3 bases, with 16 bases left between them. The CDR3 sequence is 14 residues long. The CDR3 spells CATGSGRDYTEAFF. CDR3 bases: TGTGCCACCGGTTCAGGAAGGGACTACACTGAAGCTTTCTTT.

This chain links TRBV2 with TRBJ2-1, with D maybe TRBD2 (6 bases). The germline V gene has CDR1 SNHLY and CDR2 FYNNEI. Trimming pared 3 bases from V and 0 bases from J, leaving 9 bases between. The CDR3 is 15 amino acids. The CDR3 bases are TGTGCCAGCAGTGAGGGACTTTCCTCCTACAATGAGCAGTTCTTC. This codes for CASSEGLSSYNEQFF.

The V call is TRBV10-3, the J call TRBJ2-7; 14 positions match TRBD2. CDR3 length: 18 residues. Germline CDR1 reads ENHRY; CDR2 reads SYGVKD. V lost 3 bases and J lost 2; bases outside the gene matches: 9. DNA of the CDR3: TGTGCCATCAGTGATTTCAGGACTAGCGGGGGGCTCCCCTACGAGCAGTACTTC. Its protein product is CAISDFRTSGGLPYEQYF.